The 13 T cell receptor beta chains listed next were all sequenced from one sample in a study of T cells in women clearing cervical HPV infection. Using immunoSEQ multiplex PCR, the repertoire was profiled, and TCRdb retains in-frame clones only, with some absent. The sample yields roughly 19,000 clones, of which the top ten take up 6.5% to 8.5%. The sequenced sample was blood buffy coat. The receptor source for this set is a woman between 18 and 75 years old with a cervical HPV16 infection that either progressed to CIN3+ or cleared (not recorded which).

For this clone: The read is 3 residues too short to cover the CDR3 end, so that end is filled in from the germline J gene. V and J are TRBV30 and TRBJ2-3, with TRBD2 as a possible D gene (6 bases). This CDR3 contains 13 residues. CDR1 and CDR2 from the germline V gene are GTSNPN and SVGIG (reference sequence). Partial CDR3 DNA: TGTGCCTGGAGTGCGGGGGTCTATCAGCCG. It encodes CAWSAGVYQP. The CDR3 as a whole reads CAWSAGVYQPQYF.

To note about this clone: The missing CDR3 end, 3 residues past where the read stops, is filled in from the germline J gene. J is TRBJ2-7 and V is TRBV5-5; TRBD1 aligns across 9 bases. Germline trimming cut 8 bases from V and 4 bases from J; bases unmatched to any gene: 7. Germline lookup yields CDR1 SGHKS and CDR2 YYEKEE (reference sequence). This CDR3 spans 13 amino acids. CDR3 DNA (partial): TGTGCCAGTCGGACAGGGGCGGGATACGAG. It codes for CASRTGAGYE. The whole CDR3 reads CASRTGAGYEQYF.

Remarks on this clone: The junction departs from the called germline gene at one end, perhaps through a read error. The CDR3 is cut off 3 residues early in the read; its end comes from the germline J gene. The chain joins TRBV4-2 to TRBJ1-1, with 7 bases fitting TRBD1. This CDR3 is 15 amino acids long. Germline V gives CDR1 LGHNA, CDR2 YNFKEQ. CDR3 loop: CASSQDRDRDTEAFF. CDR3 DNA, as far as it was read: TGCGCCAGCAGCCAAGACCGGGACAGAGACACTGAA.

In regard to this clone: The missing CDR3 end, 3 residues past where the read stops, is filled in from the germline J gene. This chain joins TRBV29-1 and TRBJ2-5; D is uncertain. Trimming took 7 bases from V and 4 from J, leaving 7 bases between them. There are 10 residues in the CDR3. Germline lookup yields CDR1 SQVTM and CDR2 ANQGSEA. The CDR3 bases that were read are TGCAGCGCCGGTCCAGAGACC. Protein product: CSAGPET. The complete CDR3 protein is CSAGPETQYF.

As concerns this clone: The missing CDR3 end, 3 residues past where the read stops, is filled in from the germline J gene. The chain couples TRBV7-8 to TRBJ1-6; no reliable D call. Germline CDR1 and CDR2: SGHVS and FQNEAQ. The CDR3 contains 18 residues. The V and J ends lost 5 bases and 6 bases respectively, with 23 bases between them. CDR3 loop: CASSPLLSGFPLNSPLHF. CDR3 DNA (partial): TGTGCCAGCAGCCCCCTTCTCTCGGGGTTTCCCCTTAATTCACCC. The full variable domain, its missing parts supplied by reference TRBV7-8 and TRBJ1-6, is GAGVSQSPRYKVAKRGQDVALRCDPISGHVSLFWYQQALGQGPEFLTYFQNEAQLDKSGLPSDRFFAERPEGSVSTLKIQRTQQEDSAVYLCASSPLLSGFPLNSPLHFGNGTRLTVT.

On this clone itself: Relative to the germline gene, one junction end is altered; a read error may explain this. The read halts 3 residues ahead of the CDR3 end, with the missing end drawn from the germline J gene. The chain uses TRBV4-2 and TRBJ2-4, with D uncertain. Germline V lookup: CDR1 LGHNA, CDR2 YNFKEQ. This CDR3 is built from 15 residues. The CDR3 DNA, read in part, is TGCGCCAGCAGCCAAGACAAGGCTCCTAACTATGGT. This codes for CASSQDKAPNYG. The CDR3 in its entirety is CASSQDKAPNYGQYF.

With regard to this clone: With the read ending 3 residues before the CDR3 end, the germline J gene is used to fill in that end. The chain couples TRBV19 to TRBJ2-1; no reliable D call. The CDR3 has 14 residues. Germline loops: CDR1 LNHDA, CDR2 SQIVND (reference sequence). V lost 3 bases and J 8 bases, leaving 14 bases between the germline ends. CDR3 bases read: TGTGCCAGTAGTATTCCAGGCCTGGGTGATGAG. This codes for CASSIPGLGDE. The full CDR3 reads CASSIPGLGDEQFF.

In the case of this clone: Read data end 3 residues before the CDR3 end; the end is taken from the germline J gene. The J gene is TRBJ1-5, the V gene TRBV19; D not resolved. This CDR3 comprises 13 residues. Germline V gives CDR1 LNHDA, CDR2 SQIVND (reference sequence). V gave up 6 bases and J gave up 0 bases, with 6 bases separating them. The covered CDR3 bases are TGTGCCAGTAGAACAGATAGCAATCAGCCC. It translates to CASRTDSNQP. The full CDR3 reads CASRTDSNQPQHF.

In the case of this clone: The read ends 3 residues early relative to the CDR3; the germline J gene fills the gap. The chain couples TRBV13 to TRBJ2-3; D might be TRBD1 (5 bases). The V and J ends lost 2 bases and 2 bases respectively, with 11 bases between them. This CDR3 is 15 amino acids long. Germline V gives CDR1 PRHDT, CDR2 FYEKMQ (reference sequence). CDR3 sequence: CASSLNQGNTDTQYF. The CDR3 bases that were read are TGTGCCAGCAGCTTAAATCAGGGCAACACAGATACG.

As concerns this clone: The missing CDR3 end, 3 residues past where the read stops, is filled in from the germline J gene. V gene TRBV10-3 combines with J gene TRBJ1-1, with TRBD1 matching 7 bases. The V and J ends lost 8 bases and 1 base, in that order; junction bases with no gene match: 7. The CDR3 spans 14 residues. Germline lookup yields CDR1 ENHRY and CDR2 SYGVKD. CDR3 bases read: TGTGCCATCGGGAGGACAGGTAAGAACACTGAA. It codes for CAIGRTGKNTE. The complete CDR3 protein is CAIGRTGKNTEAFF.

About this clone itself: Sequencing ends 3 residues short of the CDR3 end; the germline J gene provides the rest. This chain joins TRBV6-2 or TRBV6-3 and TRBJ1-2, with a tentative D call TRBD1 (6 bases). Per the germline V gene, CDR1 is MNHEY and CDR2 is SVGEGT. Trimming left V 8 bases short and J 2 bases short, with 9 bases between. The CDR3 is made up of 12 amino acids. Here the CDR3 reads CASLRGNYGYTF. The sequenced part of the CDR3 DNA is TGTGCCAGCCTCAGGGGAAACTATGGC.

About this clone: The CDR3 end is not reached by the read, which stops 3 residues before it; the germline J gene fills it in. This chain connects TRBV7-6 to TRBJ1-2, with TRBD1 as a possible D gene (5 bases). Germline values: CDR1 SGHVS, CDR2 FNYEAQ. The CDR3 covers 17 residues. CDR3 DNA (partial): TGTGCCAGCAGCTTAGAAGCGAGCGGGGGGTCCACAGATACC. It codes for CASSLEASGGSTDT. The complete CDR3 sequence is CASSLEASGGSTDTYTF. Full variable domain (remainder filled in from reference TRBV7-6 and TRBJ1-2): GAGVSQSPRYKVTKRGQDVALRCDPISGHVSLYWYRQALGQGPEFLTYFNYEAQQDKSGLPNDRFSAERPEGSISTLTIQRTEQRDSAMYRCASSLEASGGSTDTYTFGSGTRLTVV.

The DNA read from the CDR3 is TGTGCCAGTAGTAGGGGACAGGGGAGAACTGAA. This codes for CASSRGQGRTE. From start to end, the CDR3 is CASSRGQGRTEAFF. The chain joins TRBV19 to TRBJ1-1; 10 bases map to TRBD1. The read gets to within 3 residues of the CDR3 end, and the germline J gene fills in the rest. CDR3 length: 14 amino acids. In germline, CDR1 is LNHDA, CDR2 SQIVND (reference sequence). V lost 4 bases to trimming and J lost 5 bases; unmatched junction nucleotides: 4.